This TCR beta chain was found in a study of blood T cell repertoires in COVID-19. Study background: Sites in the United States, Italy and Spain provided acute and convalescent COVID-19 samples. Sources were T cells, B-cell-depleted T cells, or PBMCs; the material itself was cDNA or gDNA.

Original processing methods: Reference gene primer amplification gave nucleated cell count estimates. Sequencing was performed with immunoSEQ multiplex PCR; in TCRdb, only in-frame clones are kept and a portion is missing. The V and J calls and clone size are taken from that table; D and trimming were inferred from the DNA. The data show some 200,000 clones, with 80% to 85% seen just once and roughly 2.3% held by the top ten. Trimming stripped 4 bases from V and 5 bases from J, with 12 bases between. The germline gives CDR1 SNHLY, CDR2 FYNNEI. The CDR3 is made up of 14 amino acids. The sequencing input was peripheral blood. The source is a woman in her sixties or seventies with acute or convalescent COVID-19. The chain uses TRBV2 and TRBJ1-5; D possibly corresponds to TRBD1 (5 bases). CDR3 coding DNA: TGTGCCAGCAGTGCGGGGGACGGGTATCAGCCCCAGCATTTT. It specifies CASSAGDGYQPQHF. The entire variable domain, with the rest obtained from reference TRBV2 and TRBJ1-5, is as follows: EPEVTQTPSHQVTQMGQEVILRCVPISNHLYFYWYRQILGQKVEFLVSFYNNEISEKSEIFDDQFSVERPDGSNFTLKIRSTKLEDSAMYFCASSAGDGYQPQHFGDGTRLSIL.